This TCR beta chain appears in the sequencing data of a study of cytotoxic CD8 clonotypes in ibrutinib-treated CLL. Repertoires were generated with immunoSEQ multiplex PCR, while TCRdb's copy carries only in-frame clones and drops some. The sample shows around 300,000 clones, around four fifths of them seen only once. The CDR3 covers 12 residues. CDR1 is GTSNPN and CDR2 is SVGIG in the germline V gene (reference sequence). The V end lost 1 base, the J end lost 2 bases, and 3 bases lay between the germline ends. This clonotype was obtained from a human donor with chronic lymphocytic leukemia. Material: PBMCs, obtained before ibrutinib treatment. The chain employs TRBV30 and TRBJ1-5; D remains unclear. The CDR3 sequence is CAWSARNQPQHF. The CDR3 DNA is TGTGCCTGGAGTGCGCGCAATCAGCCCCAGCATTTT.